What follows are 30 T cell receptor beta chains derived from one specimen sequenced in a study of OX40 agonist ivuxolimab in advanced cancers. Data came from immunoSEQ multiplex PCR; TCRdb stores just in-frame clones and leaves some out. The data contain tens of thousands of clones, roughly 84% of them seen just once; the ten biggest clones take up 0.5% to 0.7%. The specimen was CD4+ or CD8+ T cells sorted from blood, collected in a trial of the OX40 agonist ivuxolimab. These receptors all come from an adult with an advanced solid tumor such as melanoma, head and neck, liver or kidney cancer.

The chain carries TRBV13 and TRBJ1-1, with D maybe TRBD1 (6 bases). The CDR3 is made up of 13 amino acids. Trimming took off 6 bases at V and 2 bases at J, with 10 bases between the two ends. Germline loops: CDR1 PRHDT, CDR2 FYEKMQ (reference sequence). The DNA of the CDR3 is TGTGCCAGCAGAGTAGGGGGAAACACTGAAGCTTTCTTT. Translating it yields CASRVGGNTEAFF. Combining the CDR3 with reference TRBV13 and TRBJ1-1 gives the whole variable domain AAGVIQSPRHLIKEKRETATLKCYPIPRHDTVYWYQQGPGQDPQFLISFYEKMQSDKGSIPDRFSAQQFSDYHSELNMSSLELGDSALYFCASRVGGNTEAFFGQGTRLTVV.

This clone came up a few times. The chain recombines TRBV2 with TRBJ2-2; tentative D call: TRBD1 (5 bases). The CDR3 runs to 15 residues. CDR1 is SNHLY and CDR2 is FYNNEI in the germline V gene. V shed 7 bases and J shed 4 bases, with 16 bases lying between them. CDR3 sequence (DNA): TGTGCCAGCACCCAGGGCCATCCTGGCACCGGGGAGCTGTTTTTT. It encodes CASTQGHPGTGELFF.

This chain connects TRBV10-3 to TRBJ2-1; 10 bases fit TRBD2. Trimming removed 10 bases from V and 5 bases from J; junction bases left unmatched: 5. The CDR3 length is 13 residues. The V gene's germline CDR1 is ENHRY and CDR2 SYGVKD. The CDR3 spells CASGTSVNNEQFF. DNA for the CDR3: TGTGCCAGCGGGACTAGCGTCAACAATGAGCAGTTCTTC.

This clone was found a few times. The J gene is TRBJ2-3, the V gene TRBV15, with TRBD1 identical over 9 bases. CDR1 LNHNV and CDR2 YYDKDF come from the germline V gene (reference sequence). Trimming took 6 bases from V and 1 from J; bases not matched to a gene: 8. The CDR3 consists of 16 residues. CDR3: CATSAGQGSGTDTQYF. CDR3 bases: TGTGCCACCAGTGCGGGACAGGGTTCCGGCACAGATACGCAGTATTTT. The full variable domain, its missing parts supplied by reference TRBV15 and TRBJ2-3, is DAMVIQNPRYQVTQFGKPVTLSCSQTLNHNVMYWYQQKSSQAPKLLFHYYDKDFNNEADTPDNFQSRRPNTSFCFLDIRSPGLGDTAMYLCATSAGQGSGTDTQYFGPGTRLTVL.

The CDR3 region is CASSLGAGQGRYEQYF. In DNA, the CDR3 is TGTGCCAGCAGCTTGGGAGCGGGGCAGGGACGGTACGAGCAGTACTTC. The genes are TRBV5-8 and TRBJ2-7; 7 bases are a match to TRBD2. This CDR3 has 16 amino acids. V dropped 0 bases and J dropped 4; count of bases not matched to a gene: 10. Germline CDR1 is SGHTS and CDR2 is YDEGEE.

The chain is built from TRBV19 and TRBJ2-3; possibly TRBD2 for D (6 bases). The CDR3 covers 15 residues. Looked up from germline, CDR1 is LNHDA and CDR2 is SQIVND (reference sequence). V lost 5 bases and J 4 bases, leaving 16 bases between the germline ends. The CDR3 DNA reads as TGTGCCAGTAGTTCCGACGGCGGGGTGGCAGATACGCAGTATTTT. Its protein product is CASSSDGGVADTQYF.

The rearrangement joins TRBV7-9 to TRBJ2-5; D perhaps matches TRBD2 (5 bases). CDR1 is SEHNR and CDR2 is FQNEAQ in the germline V gene (reference sequence). Deletions cut 5 bases from V and 5 bases from J, with 15 bases between. This CDR3 is built from 14 residues. Here the CDR3 reads CASSPPGFTETQYF. The CDR3 coding sequence is TGTGCCAGCAGCCCCCCGGGGTTCACGGAGACCCAGTACTTC.

Here the CDR3 reads CASSLVTSGLSYNEQFF. The CDR3 coding sequence is TGTGCCAGCAGCTTGGTGACTAGCGGTCTGTCCTACAATGAGCAGTTCTTC. This chain uses TRBV7-2 with TRBJ2-1, with TRBD2 identical over 9 bases. CDR1 and CDR2 (germline): SGHTA, FQGNSA. The CDR3 runs 17 residues. With V trimmed by 3 bases and J by 1 base, 7 bases remained unmatched.

This clone ranks as medium-sized (0.01 to 0.1%). The chain recombines TRBV6-5 with TRBJ1-1, with D uncertain. Germline V gives CDR1 MNHEY, CDR2 SVGAGI. The CDR3 sequence is 15 residues long. The V gene lost 0 bases and the J gene lost 0 bases, with 8 bases spanning the gap. The CDR3 here is CASSYSNTMNTEAFF. As DNA, the CDR3 is TGTGCCAGCAGTTACTCTAACACCATGAACACTGAAGCTTTCTTT.

This clone has only one observation. This chain connects TRBV6-6 to TRBJ2-7; 9 positions agree with TRBD1. Unmatched junction bases numbered 3, after V lost 6 bases and J lost 3 bases. Germline assignment: CDR1 MNHNY and CDR2 SVGAGI (reference sequence). The CDR3 runs to 13 residues. The CDR3 loop reads CASSPDRGYEQYF. The CDR3 nucleotides are TGTGCCAGCAGCCCGGACAGGGGCTACGAGCAGTACTTC.

The chain employs TRBV6-5 and TRBJ1-5; 8 bases agree with TRBD1. The CDR3 has 16 amino acids. V dropped 0 bases and J dropped 7; count of bases not matched to a gene: 8. CDR1 MNHEY and CDR2 SVGAGI come from the germline V gene. The CDR3: CASSYSGNTGGQPQHF. The CDR3 DNA reads as TGTGCCAGCAGTTACTCGGGTAATACAGGGGGACAGCCCCAGCATTTT.

This chain joins TRBV5-1 and TRBJ1-2; D is possibly TRBD1 (6 bases). The ends were cut back, 6 bases at V and 4 bases at J, with 16 bases in the middle. Germline V gene data show CDR1 as SGHRS and CDR2 as YFSETQ. The CDR3 totals 14 residues. Here the CDR3 DNA reads TGCGCCAGCAACCCAATACAGGGAGGCTATGGCTACACCTTC. It translates to CASNPIQGGYGYTF. Complete variable domain (other parts from reference TRBV5-1 and TRBJ1-2): KAGVTQTPRYLIKTRGQQVTLSCSPISGHRSVSWYQQTPGQGLQFLFEYFSETQRNKGNFPGRFSGRQFSNSRSEMNVSTLELGDSALYLCASNPIQGGYGYTFGSGTRLTVV.

The rearrangement joins TRBV6-1 to TRBJ1-5; no reliable D call. Trimming took off 7 bases at V and 2 bases at J, with 9 bases between the two ends. Germline V gene data show CDR1 as MNHNS and CDR2 as SASEGT. The CDR3 is made up of 13 amino acids. The CDR3 DNA reads TGTGCCAGCATTACGGATCGCAATCAGCCCCAGCATTTT. Its translation is CASITDRNQPQHF.

The chain uses TRBV7-9 and TRBJ2-5; 7 bases fit TRBD2. Germline CDR1 and CDR2: SEHNR and FQNEAQ (reference sequence). V gave up 5 bases and J gave up 1 base; unmatched junction bases: 10. The CDR3 extends over 16 amino acids. DNA for the CDR3: TGTGCCAGCAGCACAGGACTAGGATTGGGCCAAGAGACCCAGTACTTC. This codes for CASSTGLGLGQETQYF.

In its sample, this clone was seen a few times. The chain uses TRBV19 and TRBJ1-1; tentative D call: TRBD1 (5 bases). The CDR3 totals 11 residues. V was cut by 8 bases and J by 7 bases, with 11 bases left in between. The germline V gene has CDR1 LNHDA and CDR2 SQIVND (reference sequence). The CDR3, as DNA: TGTGCCAGTCGACAGATAAATGAAGCTTTCTTT. Translation gives CASRQINEAFF. Together with reference TRBV19 and TRBJ1-1, the CDR3 gives the full variable domain: DGGITQSPKYLFRKEGQNVTLSCEQNLNHDAMYWYRQDPGQGLRLIYYSQIVNDFQKGDIAEGYSVSREKKESFPLTVTSAQKNPTAFYLCASRQINEAFFGQGTRLTVV.

In regard to this clone: The sample carries other DNA sequences with the same CDR3. V is TRBV27 and J is TRBJ1-5; the D is unclear. Germline V gene data show CDR1 as MNHEY and CDR2 as SMNVEV (reference sequence). V was cut by 2 bases and J by 4 bases, with 6 bases left in between. This CDR3 region has 13 residues. CDR3: CASSLTLNQPQHF. In nucleotides, the CDR3 is TGTGCCAGCAGTTTAACCCTAAATCAGCCCCAGCATTTT.

This sequence joins TRBV18 and TRBJ1-2; 8 nucleotides agree with TRBD1. The CDR3 extends over 14 amino acids. Germline loops: CDR1 KGHSH, CDR2 LQKENI. Trimming cost V 6 bases and J 0 bases; bases outside gene matches: 3. The CDR3 coding sequence is TGTGCCAGCTCCCAGGGGGCCTCTAACTATGGCTACACCTTC. Encoded protein: CASSQGASNYGYTF.

The rearrangement links TRBV25-1 to TRBJ2-7; 8 nucleotides line up with TRBD1. V lost 6 bases, J lost 2 bases, and 12 bases stayed unmatched. The CDR3 has 16 residues. The germline V gene encodes CDR1 MGHDK and CDR2 SYGVNS. For the CDR3, the DNA is TGTGCCAGCAGCGAACGGGGGTACAGGGGGGCCTACGAGCAGTACTTC. Translated: CASSERGYRGAYEQYF.

This clone was detected once. Here the CDR3 DNA reads TGTGCCAGCAGCCCATGGGGACAGGGCGAGAACGAGCAGTACTTC. Protein sequence: CASSPWGQGENEQYF. The V call is TRBV7-2, the J call TRBJ2-7; 9 nucleotides match TRBD1. Losses at the gene ends were 5 bases for V and 5 bases for J; bases not matched to a gene: 10. Germline V gene lookup returns CDR1 SGHTA and CDR2 FQGNSA. The CDR3 extends over 15 amino acids.

The gene calls are TRBV18 and TRBJ2-3; D is undetermined. The germline CDR1 and CDR2 sequences are KGHSH and LQKENI. V dropped 6 bases and J dropped 6 bases, with 10 bases sitting between them. The CDR3 length is 12 residues. The CDR3 sequence is CASSRAEDTQYF. The CDR3, as DNA: TGTGCCAGCTCTCGGGCAGAGGATACGCAGTATTTT.

V gene TRBV5-1 combines with J gene TRBJ2-1, with D perhaps TRBD2 (6 bases). From germline, CDR1 is SGHRS and CDR2 YFSETQ. The V and J ends lost 3 bases and 7 bases respectively, with 14 bases between them. The CDR3 has 14 amino acids. The chain's CDR3 is CASSSGGFTNEQFF. The CDR3 DNA reads TGCGCCAGCAGCTCTGGGGGGTTTACGAATGAGCAGTTCTTC.

The rearrangement uses TRBV30 and TRBJ1-2; TRBD1 is a possible D gene (6 bases). V lost 3 bases, J lost 4 bases, and 12 bases lay in between. The CDR3 runs 13 residues. Germline V gene sequence: CDR1 GTSNPN, CDR2 SVGIG (reference sequence). The CDR3 reads CAWRETGGYGYTF. Here the CDR3 DNA reads TGTGCCTGGAGAGAGACAGGCGGCTATGGCTACACCTTC.

J is TRBJ1-1 and V is TRBV28; D not resolved. Trimming took off 3 bases at V and 3 bases at J, with 8 bases between the two ends. The germline V gene encodes CDR1 MDHEN and CDR2 SYDVKM. There are 13 residues in the CDR3. Here the CDR3 DNA reads TGTGCCAGCAGTTTGACGGGCGACACTGAAGCTTTCTTT. Translation gives CASSLTGDTEAFF. The entire variable domain, with the rest obtained from reference TRBV28 and TRBJ1-1, is as follows: DVKVTQSSRYLVKRTGEKVFLECVQDMDHENMFWYRQDPGLGLRLIYFSYDVKMKEKGDIPEGYSVSREKKERFSLILESASTNQTSMYLCASSLTGDTEAFFGQGTRLTVV.

V and J are TRBV29-1 and TRBJ1-1, with D uncertain. This CDR3 region has 12 residues. The ends were cut back, 3 bases at V and 11 bases at J, with 16 bases in the middle. CDR1 and CDR2 from the germline V gene are SQVTM and ANQGSEA. The CDR3 is CSVDSRSTGAFF. CDR3 coding DNA: TGCAGCGTTGATTCCAGATCTACTGGGGCTTTCTTT.

V gene TRBV28 combines with J gene TRBJ1-2; D is ambiguous. CDR3 size: 12 residues. Germline V lookup: CDR1 MDHEN, CDR2 SYDVKM. V was clipped by 6 bases and J by 6 bases, with 11 bases between them. In nucleotides, the CDR3 is TGTGCCAGCAGAACGGGCCTTAATGGCTACACCTTC. Translating gives CASRTGLNGYTF.

The rearrangement links TRBV6-5 to TRBJ2-5; possible D gene TRBD1, 6 bases. Trimming took off 10 bases at V and 5 bases at J, with 23 bases between the two ends. The CDR3 contains 15 residues. The germline V gene encodes CDR1 MNHEY and CDR2 SVGAGI. DNA of the CDR3: TGTGCCACTCAAGCTCAGGGGCGGGCCGTGGAGACCCAGTACTTC. Protein: CATQAQGRAVETQYF.

This clone came up once. J is TRBJ2-5 and V is TRBV29-1, with D possibly matching TRBD2 (6 bases). CDR1 is SQVTM and CDR2 is ANQGSEA in the germline V gene. There are 13 residues in the CDR3. The V gene lost 5 bases and the J gene lost 2 bases, with 12 bases spanning the gap. CDR3 amino acids: CSVRIGGQETQYF. The CDR3 nucleotides are TGCAGCGTTAGAATCGGGGGACAAGAGACCCAGTACTTC.

This clone appeared a single time. The rearrangement links TRBV2 to TRBJ2-2; D gene ambiguous. This CDR3 is built from 13 residues. Germline CDR1 and CDR2: SNHLY and FYNNEI. V gave up 7 bases and J gave up 6 bases, with 12 bases separating them. As DNA, the CDR3 is TGTGCCAGCAATATACAAGAGGCCGGGGAGCTGTTTTTT. As protein: CASNIQEAGELFF.

The chain combines TRBV15 with TRBJ2-1; D uncertain. The germline V gene encodes CDR1 LNHNV and CDR2 YYDKDF (reference sequence). The CDR3 has 15 residues. Deletions cut 0 bases from V and 1 base from J, with 7 bases between. CDR3 sequence: CATSRDKGSYNEQFF. CDR3 bases: TGTGCCACCAGCAGAGATAAGGGATCCTACAATGAGCAGTTCTTC.

The rearrangement links TRBV7-9 to TRBJ1-1; perhaps TRBD1 as D (5 bases). The CDR3 runs 15 residues. Deletions cut 1 base from V and 1 base from J, with 10 bases between. Germline loops: CDR1 SEHNR, CDR2 FQNEAQ (reference sequence). The CDR3 protein is CASSLVEGTNTEAFF. DNA of the CDR3: TGTGCCAGCAGCTTAGTAGAGGGGACGAACACTGAAGCTTTCTTT.